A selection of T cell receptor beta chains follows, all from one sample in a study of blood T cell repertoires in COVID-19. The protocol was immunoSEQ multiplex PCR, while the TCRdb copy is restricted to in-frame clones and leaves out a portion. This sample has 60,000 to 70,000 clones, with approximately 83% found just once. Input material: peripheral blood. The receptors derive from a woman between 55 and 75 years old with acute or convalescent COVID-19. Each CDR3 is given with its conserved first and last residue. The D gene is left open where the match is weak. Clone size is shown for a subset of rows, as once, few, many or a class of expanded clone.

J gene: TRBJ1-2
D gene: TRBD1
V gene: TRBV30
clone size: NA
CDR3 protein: CAWSHRTGPLNYGYTF
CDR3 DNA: TGTGCCTGGAGCCACCGGACAGGTCCACTCAACTATGGCTACACCTTC

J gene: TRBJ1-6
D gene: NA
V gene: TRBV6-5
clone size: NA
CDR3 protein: CASSYLGLQSPLHF
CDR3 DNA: TGTGCCAGCAGTTACCTGGGGCTGCAATCACCCCTCCACTTT

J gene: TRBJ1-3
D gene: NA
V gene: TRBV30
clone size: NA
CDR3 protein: CALSSQGSGNTIYF
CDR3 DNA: TGTGCCTTATCCTCACAGGGCTCTGGAAACACCATATATTTT

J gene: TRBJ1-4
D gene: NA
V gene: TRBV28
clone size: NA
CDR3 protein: CASSFQGLSNEKLFF
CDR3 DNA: TGTGCCAGCAGTTTCCAGGGGCTCTCTAATGAAAAACTGTTTTTT

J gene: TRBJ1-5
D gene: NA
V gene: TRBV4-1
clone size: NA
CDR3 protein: CASSQDIRGNQPQHF
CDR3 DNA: TGCGCCAGCAGCCAAGATATTCGGGGGAATCAGCCCCAGCATTTT

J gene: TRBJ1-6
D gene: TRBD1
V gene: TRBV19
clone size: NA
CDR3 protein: CASSPGQGNNSPLHF
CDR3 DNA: TGTGCCAGTAGTCCGGGACAGGGTAATAATTCACCCCTCCACTTT

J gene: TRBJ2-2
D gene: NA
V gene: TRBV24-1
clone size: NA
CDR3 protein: CATSDSIRGVGHGELFF
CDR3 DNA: TGTGCCACCAGTGATTCCATCAGGGGCGTCGGACACGGGGAGCTGTTTTTT

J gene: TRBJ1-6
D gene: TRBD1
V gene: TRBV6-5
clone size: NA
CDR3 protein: CASGPGGDSPLHF
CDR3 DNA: TGTGCCAGTGGTCCAGGGGGCGATTCACCCCTCCACTTT

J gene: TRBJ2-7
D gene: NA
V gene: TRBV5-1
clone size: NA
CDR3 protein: CASSPNWYEQYF
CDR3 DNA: TGCGCCAGCAGCCCGAACTGGTACGAGCAGTACTTC

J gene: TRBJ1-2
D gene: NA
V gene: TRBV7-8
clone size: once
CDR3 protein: CASSLTANYGYTF
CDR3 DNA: TGTGCCAGCAGCTTGACAGCTAACTATGGCTACACCTTC

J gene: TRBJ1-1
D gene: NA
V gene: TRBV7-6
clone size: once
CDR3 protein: CASSLGTGRMNTEAFF
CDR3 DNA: TGTGCCAGCAGCTTAGGGACGGGAAGAATGAACACTGAAGCTTTCTTT

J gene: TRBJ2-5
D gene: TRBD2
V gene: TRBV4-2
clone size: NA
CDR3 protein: CASSPGTSGGAQETQYF
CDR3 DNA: TGTGCCAGCAGCCCGGGGACTAGCGGGGGGGCCCAGGAGACCCAGTACTTC

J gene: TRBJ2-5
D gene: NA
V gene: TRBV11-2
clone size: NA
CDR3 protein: CASSLLRETQYF
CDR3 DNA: TGTGCCAGCAGCTTATTGCGGGAGACCCAGTACTTC

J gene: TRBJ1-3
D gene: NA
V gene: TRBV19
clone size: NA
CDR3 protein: CASSAQSSGNTIYF
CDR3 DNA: TGTGCCAGTAGTGCACAGAGCTCTGGAAACACCATATATTTT

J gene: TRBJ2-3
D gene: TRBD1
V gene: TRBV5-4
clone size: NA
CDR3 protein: CASSLAPGQGPDTQYF
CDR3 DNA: TGTGCCAGCAGCTTGGCCCCGGGACAGGGCCCAGATACGCAGTATTTT

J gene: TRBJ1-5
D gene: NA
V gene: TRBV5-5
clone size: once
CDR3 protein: CASSLNEYQPQHF
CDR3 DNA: TGTGCCAGCAGCTTGAATGAGTATCAGCCCCAGCATTTT

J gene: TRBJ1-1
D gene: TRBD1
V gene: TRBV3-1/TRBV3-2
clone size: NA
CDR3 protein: CASSQSTGFTEAFF
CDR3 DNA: TGTGCCAGCAGCCAATCGACAGGGTTCACTGAAGCTTTCTTT

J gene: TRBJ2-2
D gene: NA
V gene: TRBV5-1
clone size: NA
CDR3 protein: CASSPGQIVNTGELFF
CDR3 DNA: TGCGCCAGCAGCCCCGGACAGATAGTGAACACCGGGGAGCTGTTTTTT

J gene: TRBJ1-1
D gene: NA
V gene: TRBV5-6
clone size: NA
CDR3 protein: CASSLRLVSIQEGTEAFF
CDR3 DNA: TGTGCCAGCAGCTTGAGATTAGTGTCAATCCAGGAGGGCACTGAAGCTTTCTTT

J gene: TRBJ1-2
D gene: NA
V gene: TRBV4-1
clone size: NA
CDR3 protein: CASSQERGGRGYTF
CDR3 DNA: TGCGCCAGCAGCCAAGAGAGGGGGGGCCGTGGCTACACCTTC

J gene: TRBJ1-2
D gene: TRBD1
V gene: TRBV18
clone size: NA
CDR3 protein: CASSPGTGSPNYGYTF
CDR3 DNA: TGTGCCAGCTCACCAGGGACAGGGTCTCCTAACTATGGCTACACCTTC

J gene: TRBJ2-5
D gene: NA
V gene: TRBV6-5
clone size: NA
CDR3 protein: CASSAETQYF
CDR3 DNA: TGTGCCAGCAGCGCGGAGACCCAGTACTTC

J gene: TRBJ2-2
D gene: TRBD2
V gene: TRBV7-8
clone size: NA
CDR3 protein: CASSSGGAGGRGELFF
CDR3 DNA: TGTGCCAGCAGCTCGGGGGGAGCGGGAGGGAGAGGGGAGCTGTTTTTT

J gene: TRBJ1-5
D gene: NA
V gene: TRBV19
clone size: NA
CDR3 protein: CASSIDLGAAQPQHF
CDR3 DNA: TGTGCCAGTAGTATAGATCTGGGGGCGGCTCAGCCCCAGCATTTT

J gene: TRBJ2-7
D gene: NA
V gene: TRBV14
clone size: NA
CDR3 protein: CASSQGLGLYEQYF
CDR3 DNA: TGTGCCAGCAGCCAAGGCCTGGGCCTCTACGAGCAGTACTTC

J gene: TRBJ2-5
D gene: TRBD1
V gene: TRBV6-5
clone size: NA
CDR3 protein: CASRPGQGYETQYF
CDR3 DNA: TGTGCCAGCAGGCCGGGACAGGGGTACGAGACCCAGTACTTC

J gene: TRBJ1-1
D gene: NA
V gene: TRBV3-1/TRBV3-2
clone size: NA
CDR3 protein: CASSPGGNTEAFF
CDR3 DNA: TGTGCCAGCAGCCCCGGGGGGAACACTGAAGCTTTCTTT

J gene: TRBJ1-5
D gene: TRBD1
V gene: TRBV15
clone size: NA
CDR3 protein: CATSREPTGGSNQPQHF
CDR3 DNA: TGTGCCACCAGCAGAGAGCCGACAGGGGGGAGCAATCAGCCCCAGCATTTT

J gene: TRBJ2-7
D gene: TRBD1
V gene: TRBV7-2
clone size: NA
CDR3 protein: CASSLDRNSYEQYF
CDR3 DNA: TGTGCCAGCAGCTTGGACAGGAACTCCTACGAGCAGTACTTC

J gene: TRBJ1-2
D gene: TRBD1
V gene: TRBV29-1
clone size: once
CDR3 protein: CSVDARDRANYGYTF
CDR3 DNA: TGCAGCGTTGATGCTCGAGACAGGGCTAACTATGGCTACACCTTC

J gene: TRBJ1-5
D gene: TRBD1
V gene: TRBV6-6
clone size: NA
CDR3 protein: CASSYGQGDSNQPQHF
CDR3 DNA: TGTGCCAGCAGTTACGGACAGGGGGATAGCAATCAGCCCCAGCATTTT

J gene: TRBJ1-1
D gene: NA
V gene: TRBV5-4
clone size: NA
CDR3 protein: CASSLPNTEAFF
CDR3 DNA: TGTGCCAGCAGCTTGCCTAACACTGAAGCTTTCTTT

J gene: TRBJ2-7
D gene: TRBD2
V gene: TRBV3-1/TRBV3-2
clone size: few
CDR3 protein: CASSQAVGLAEEQYF
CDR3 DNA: TGTGCCAGCAGCCAAGCGGTTGGACTAGCTGAAGAGCAGTACTTC

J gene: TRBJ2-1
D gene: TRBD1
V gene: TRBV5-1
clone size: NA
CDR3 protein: CASSFALTGAYNEQFF
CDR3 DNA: TGCGCCAGCAGCTTCGCCCTGACAGGGGCCTACAATGAGCAGTTCTTC

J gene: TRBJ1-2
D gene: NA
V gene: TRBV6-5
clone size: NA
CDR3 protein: CASTDSGYYGYTF
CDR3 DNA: TGTGCCAGCACCGACTCGGGGTACTATGGCTACACCTTC

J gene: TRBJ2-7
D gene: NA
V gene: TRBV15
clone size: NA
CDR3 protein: CATSNRFRGSVYEQYF
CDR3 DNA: TGTGCCACCAGTAACCGTTTTCGAGGGTCGGTCTACGAGCAGTACTTC

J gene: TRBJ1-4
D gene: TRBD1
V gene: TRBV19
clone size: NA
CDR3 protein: CASVGQGYEKLFF
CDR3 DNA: TGTGCCAGTGTGGGACAGGGTTATGAAAAACTGTTTTTT

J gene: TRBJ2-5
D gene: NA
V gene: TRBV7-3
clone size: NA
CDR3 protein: CASSLTAQETQYF
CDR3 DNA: TGTGCCAGCAGCTTGACAGCCCAAGAGACCCAGTACTTC

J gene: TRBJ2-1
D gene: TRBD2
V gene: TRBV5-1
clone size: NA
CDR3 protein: CASSLAGGGAGEQFF
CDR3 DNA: TGCGCCAGCAGCTTGGCAGGCGGGGGGGCCGGGGAGCAGTTCTTC

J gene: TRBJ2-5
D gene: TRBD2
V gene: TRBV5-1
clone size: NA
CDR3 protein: CASSLGRGRAFPQETQYF
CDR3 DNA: TGCGCCAGCAGCTTGGGCCGCGGGAGAGCTTTCCCACAAGAGACCCAGTACTTC

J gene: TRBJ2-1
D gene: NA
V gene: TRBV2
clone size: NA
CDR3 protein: CASSRLAYNEQFF
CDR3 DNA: TGTGCCAGCAGTCGACTAGCCTACAATGAGCAGTTCTTC

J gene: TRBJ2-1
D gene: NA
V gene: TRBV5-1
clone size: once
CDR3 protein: CASSLSPQGAGDNEQFF
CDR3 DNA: TGCGCCAGCAGCTTGTCTCCCCAGGGGGCGGGAGACAATGAGCAGTTCTTC

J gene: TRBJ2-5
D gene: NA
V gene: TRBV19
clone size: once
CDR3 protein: CASSSGGIQETQYF
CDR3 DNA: TGTGCCAGTAGCTCCGGCGGGATCCAAGAGACCCAGTACTTC

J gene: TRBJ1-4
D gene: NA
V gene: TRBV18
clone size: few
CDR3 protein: CASSRSGTEKLFF
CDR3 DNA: TGTGCCAGCTCACGCAGTGGGACAGAAAAACTGTTTTTT

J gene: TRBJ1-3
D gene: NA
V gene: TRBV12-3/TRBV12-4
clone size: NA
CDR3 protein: CASSFLNTIYF
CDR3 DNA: TGTGCCAGCAGTTTTCTGAACACCATATATTTT

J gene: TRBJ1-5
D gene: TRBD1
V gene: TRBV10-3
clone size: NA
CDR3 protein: CAHRDRDNQPQHF
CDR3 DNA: TGTGCCCACCGGGACAGGGACAATCAGCCCCAGCATTTT

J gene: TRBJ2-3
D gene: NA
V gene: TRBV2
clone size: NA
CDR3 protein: CASSSGTDTQYF
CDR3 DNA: TGTGCCAGCAGCTCGGGCACAGATACGCAGTATTTT

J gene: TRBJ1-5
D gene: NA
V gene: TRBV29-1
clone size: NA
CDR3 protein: CSVAEGSVGDQPQHF
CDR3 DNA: TGCAGCGTTGCAGAGGGGTCGGTGGGAGATCAGCCCCAGCATTTT

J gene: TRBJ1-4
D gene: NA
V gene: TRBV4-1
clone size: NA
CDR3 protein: CASSQETEYNEKLFF
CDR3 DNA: TGCGCCAGCAGCCAAGAGACAGAATATAATGAAAAACTGTTTTTT

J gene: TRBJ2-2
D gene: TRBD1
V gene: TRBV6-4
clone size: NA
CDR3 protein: CASRGQAGSTGELFF
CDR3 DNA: TGTGCCAGCAGGGGACAGGCTGGCAGCACCGGGGAGCTGTTTTTT

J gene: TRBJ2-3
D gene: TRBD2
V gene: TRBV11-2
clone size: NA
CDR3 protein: CASSLDSREYPDTQYF
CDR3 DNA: TGTGCCAGCAGCTTAGATTCGCGGGAGTACCCAGATACGCAGTATTTT

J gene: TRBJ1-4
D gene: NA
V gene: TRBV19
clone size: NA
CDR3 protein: CASSISAGADEKLFF
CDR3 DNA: TGTGCCAGTAGTATTAGCGCAGGGGCGGATGAAAAACTGTTTTTT

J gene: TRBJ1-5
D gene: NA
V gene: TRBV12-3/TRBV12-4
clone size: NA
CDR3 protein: CASSLGGPQHF
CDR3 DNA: TGTGCCAGCAGTTTGGGGGGGCCCCAGCATTTT

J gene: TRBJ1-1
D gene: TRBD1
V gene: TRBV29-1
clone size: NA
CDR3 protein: CSVQGVYEAFF
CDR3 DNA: TGCAGCGTTCAGGGGGTCTATGAAGCTTTCTTT

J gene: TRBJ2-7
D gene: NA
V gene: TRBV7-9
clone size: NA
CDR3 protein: CASSSQGGQYF
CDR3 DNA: TGTGCCAGCAGCAGTCAGGGGGGGCAGTACTTC

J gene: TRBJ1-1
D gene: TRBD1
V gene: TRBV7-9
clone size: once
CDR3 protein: CASSIQGATEAFF
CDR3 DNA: TGTGCCAGCAGCATTCAGGGGGCCACTGAAGCTTTCTTT